The rows below give T cell receptor beta chains drawn from one sample of a study of blood T cell repertoires in COVID-19. Data came from immunoSEQ multiplex PCR; TCRdb stores just in-frame clones and leaves some out. This sample yields under 250,000 clones, of which 86% are seen a single time; around 6.5% belongs to the top ten. Sequencing was performed on peripheral blood. The receptors were gathered from a man aged 60 to 75 with acute or convalescent COVID-19. CDR3s include the opening cysteine and the closing phenylalanine or tryptophan. The D gene is left open where the match is weak. Expanded clones are given a class, and other clones once, few, many or no size at all.

D: -; size: -; V: TRBV7-8; J: TRBJ2-2; DNA: TGTGCCAGCAGCTTGTGGGGGCAGACGAACACCGGGGAGCTGTTTTTT; CDR3: CASSLWGQTNTGELFF
D: TRBD2; size: -; V: TRBV7-3; J: TRBJ2-3; DNA: TGTGCCAGCAGCTTAACGGGACTAGCGGGGCTGGGTACGCAGTATTTT; CDR3: CASSLTGLAGLGTQYF
D: TRBD1; size: once; V: TRBV5-6; J: TRBJ2-5; DNA: TGTGCCAGCAGCTTTAAAAGGACAGGGATGGAGACCCAGTACTTC; CDR3: CASSFKRTGMETQYF
D: TRBD1; size: -; V: TRBV5-4; J: TRBJ1-2; DNA: TGTGCCAGCAGCCCGGACAGGGGAGATGGCTACACCTTC; CDR3: CASSPDRGDGYTF
D: -; size: -; V: TRBV28; J: TRBJ1-2; DNA: TGTGCCAGCACCTCGGACAGCTATGGCTACACCTTC; CDR3: CASTSDSYGYTF
D: -; size: -; V: TRBV6-5; J: TRBJ2-5; DNA: TGTGCCAGCAGTTATAGCAGATCGGGCCAAGAGACCCAGTACTTC; CDR3: CASSYSRSGQETQYF
D: -; size: -; V: TRBV7-3; J: TRBJ2-1; DNA: TGTGCCAGCAGCTCCTCCGACAGACCGCAGTTCTTC; CDR3: CASSSSDRPQFF
D: TRBD1; size: -; V: TRBV10-3; J: TRBJ1-2; DNA: TGTGCCATCAGTGATAACGACAGGGCATCGGAAGGCTACACCTTC; CDR3: CAISDNDRASEGYTF
D: -; size: -; V: TRBV6-1; J: TRBJ2-7; DNA: TGTGCCAGCAGTGAACGGGACAAGAGAGGGCCCGAGCAGTACTTC; CDR3: CASSERDKRGPEQYF
D: TRBD2; size: -; V: TRBV27; J: TRBJ2-2; DNA: TGTGCCAGCAGTTTATCGTGGTTACTAGCGGACACCGGGGAGCTGTTTTTT; CDR3: CASSLSWLLADTGELFF
D: -; size: once; V: TRBV7-2; J: TRBJ1-5; DNA: TGTGCCAGCAGTTACGCCCCAGGACAGCCCCAGCATTTT; CDR3: CASSYAPGQPQHF
D: TRBD1; size: few; V: TRBV28; J: TRBJ1-2; DNA: TGTGCCAGCAGTTTCGACAGGGGGCGTAGCTATGGCTACACCTTC; CDR3: CASSFDRGRSYGYTF
D: TRBD1; size: -; V: TRBV6-1; J: TRBJ1-6; DNA: TGTGCCAGCAGTGAGGGTGTGGAGGGGGCGAATTCACCCCTCCACTTT; CDR3: CASSEGVEGANSPLHF
D: TRBD2; size: -; V: TRBV6-1; J: TRBJ2-1; DNA: TGTGCCAGCAGTGAATCGCTAGCGGGAGGGCCCTTAAATGAGCAGTTCTTC; CDR3: CASSESLAGGPLNEQFF
D: -; size: -; V: TRBV4-1; J: TRBJ2-7; DNA: TGCGCCAGCAGCCAAGCGGACCTCATCGGGAGCTCCTACGAGCAGTACTTC; CDR3: CASSQADLIGSSYEQYF
D: TRBD1; size: once; V: TRBV28; J: TRBJ1-4; DNA: TGTGCCAGCAGCTTCGGACAGGGAGGCGCTGAAAAACTGTTTTTT; CDR3: CASSFGQGGAEKLFF
D: -; size: -; V: TRBV10-1; J: TRBJ2-7; DNA: TGCGCCAGCAGTCACTCTCTGGGACAACCAGTCTACGAGCAGTACTTC; CDR3: CASSHSLGQPVYEQYF
D: -; size: -; V: TRBV18; J: TRBJ2-6; DNA: TGTGCCAGCTCACCCGGCAGGGGCTCTGGGGCCAACGTCCTGACTTTC; CDR3: CASSPGRGSGANVLTF
D: -; size: -; V: TRBV29-1; J: TRBJ2-1; DNA: TGCAGCGTTGCGGTTGGAGGGCGGGGCAATGAGCAGTTCTTC; CDR3: CSVAVGGRGNEQFF
D: -; size: -; V: TRBV12-3/TRBV12-4; J: TRBJ1-1; DNA: TGTGCCAGCGGGAGGCTTCTGAACACTGAAGCTTTCTTT; CDR3: CASGRLLNTEAFF
D: TRBD1; size: -; V: TRBV24-1; J: TRBJ1-2; DNA: TGTGCCACCAGTGATCCGGGACAGGGAGGGCACTATGGCTACACCTTC; CDR3: CATSDPGQGGHYGYTF
D: TRBD1; size: -; V: TRBV6-5; J: TRBJ2-2; DNA: TGTGCCAGCAGTTACAGGGGGCGAAACACCGGGGAGCTGTTTTTT; CDR3: CASSYRGRNTGELFF
D: TRBD1; size: -; V: TRBV7-8; J: TRBJ2-7; DNA: TGTGCCAGCAGCCCCCGGACAGGGCTAAACTACGAGCAGTACTTC; CDR3: CASSPRTGLNYEQYF
D: -; size: once; V: TRBV6-5; J: TRBJ1-1; DNA: TGTGCCAGCACCCAAACCCCAGTTAACACTGAAGCTTTCTTT; CDR3: CASTQTPVNTEAFF
D: -; size: -; V: TRBV5-8; J: TRBJ1-1; DNA: TGTGCCAGCCTCGGTGGCGGGTTAGCTTTCTTT; CDR3: CASLGGGLAFF
D: -; size: -; V: TRBV30; J: TRBJ1-2; DNA: TGTGCCTGGAGTGTGCGGGGGCCCTATGGCTACACCTTC; CDR3: CAWSVRGPYGYTF
D: TRBD1; size: -; V: TRBV2; J: TRBJ2-5; DNA: TGTGCCAGCAGCCCTGACAGGGGGCGGGAGACCCAGTACTTC; CDR3: CASSPDRGRETQYF
D: -; size: once; V: TRBV28; J: TRBJ1-4; DNA: TGTGCCAGCAGACAGGGTAATGAAAAACTGTTTTTT; CDR3: CASRQGNEKLFF
D: -; size: once; V: TRBV25-1; J: TRBJ1-4; DNA: TGTGCCAGCAGCGCCGGCGGGGGAGGCCTAAATGAAAAACTGTTTTTT; CDR3: CASSAGGGGLNEKLFF
D: TRBD1; size: -; V: TRBV4-3; J: TRBJ1-5; DNA: TGCGCCAGCAGCCGAGACAGGGGAGACAATCAGCCCCAGCATTTT; CDR3: CASSRDRGDNQPQHF
D: TRBD2; size: -; V: TRBV9; J: TRBJ2-1; DNA: TGTGCCAGCAGCGTAGCCCTAGCGGGAGTATTTGAGCAGTTCTTC; CDR3: CASSVALAGVFEQFF
D: -; size: -; V: TRBV28; J: TRBJ2-7; DNA: TGTGCCAGCACCCTCCCCCCCAGGGCCCCCTACGAGCAGTACTTC; CDR3: CASTLPPRAPYEQYF
D: TRBD1; size: few; V: TRBV3-1/TRBV3-2; J: TRBJ1-2; DNA: TGTGCCAGCAGCCATAGGGCAGGGGGCGGCTACACCTTC; CDR3: CASSHRAGGGYTF
D: TRBD1; size: -; V: TRBV6-1; J: TRBJ1-5; DNA: TGTGCCAGCAGTGAAAGAGGGGGCGGTCAGCCCCAGCATTTT; CDR3: CASSERGGGQPQHF
D: -; size: -; V: TRBV28; J: TRBJ1-1; DNA: TGTGCCAGCAGCCTATGGGGGGGCGCTGAAGCTTTCTTT; CDR3: CASSLWGGAEAFF
D: -; size: -; V: TRBV11-1; J: TRBJ1-1; DNA: TGTGCCAGCAGCTTAGATCCGTCGAGCACTGAAGCTTTCTTT; CDR3: CASSLDPSSTEAFF
D: TRBD2; size: once; V: TRBV4-3; J: TRBJ2-1; DNA: TGCGCCAGCAGCCAAGGACTAGCGGGAAACAATGAGCAGTTCTTC; CDR3: CASSQGLAGNNEQFF
D: TRBD2; size: -; V: TRBV19; J: TRBJ2-7; DNA: TGTGCCAGTAGTATGGAGCTAGCGGCACCCTACGAGCAGTACTTC; CDR3: CASSMELAAPYEQYF
D: TRBD1; size: -; V: TRBV24-1; J: TRBJ1-2; DNA: TGTGCCACCAGTGATACCCGGGACAGTGACATCTATGGCTACACCTTC; CDR3: CATSDTRDSDIYGYTF
D: TRBD1; size: -; V: TRBV29-1; J: TRBJ1-1; DNA: TGCAGCGTTGAAGGAGGACAGGGAGGCACTGAAGCTTTCTTT; CDR3: CSVEGGQGGTEAFF
D: -; size: once; V: TRBV18; J: TRBJ1-2; DNA: TGTGCCAGCTCACGGGAGACAAGCAACTATGGCTACACCTTC; CDR3: CASSRETSNYGYTF
D: -; size: -; V: TRBV4-2; J: TRBJ2-7; DNA: TGTGCCAGCAGCCAAGATCGACACGGCTACGAGCAGTACTTC; CDR3: CASSQDRHGYEQYF
D: TRBD2; size: -; V: TRBV7-7; J: TRBJ2-2; DNA: TGTGCTAGCAGCTTAGAGGTAGCGGGAGGAAACACCGGGGAGCTGTTTTTT; CDR3: CASSLEVAGGNTGELFF
D: TRBD1; size: -; V: TRBV2; J: TRBJ1-2; DNA: TGTGCCAGCAGTTTCGACAGGGGGCTTAGCGGCTACACCTTC; CDR3: CASSFDRGLSGYTF
D: TRBD1; size: -; V: TRBV5-5; J: TRBJ1-5; DNA: TGTGCCAGCAGCTGGGGACAGGGGACTGAGCCCCAGCATTTT; CDR3: CASSWGQGTEPQHF
D: -; size: -; V: TRBV28; J: TRBJ2-1; DNA: TGTGCCAGCAGTCCTTCCTTCGGAGCGGGCACCTACAATGAGCAGTTCTTC; CDR3: CASSPSFGAGTYNEQFF
D: -; size: -; V: TRBV7-3; J: TRBJ1-4; DNA: TGTGCCAGCAGCCAGCGGGGGGCGCCGGGTCGCGGTGAAAAACTGTTTTTT; CDR3: CASSQRGAPGRGEKLFF
D: TRBD2; size: -; V: TRBV7-9; J: TRBJ2-5; DNA: TGTGCCAGCAGCCAGACAGCGGGAATGGCGGAGACCCAGTACTTC; CDR3: CASSQTAGMAETQYF
D: -; size: -; V: TRBV7-2; J: TRBJ2-6; DNA: TGTGCCAGCAGCTTAGATCCTCTAGCGAGGGGGGCCAACGTCCTGACTTTC; CDR3: CASSLDPLARGANVLTF
D: -; size: -; V: TRBV19; J: TRBJ1-1; DNA: TGTGCCAGTAGTATAGACCCGGACAGCCTGAACACTGAAGCTTTCTTT; CDR3: CASSIDPDSLNTEAFF
D: TRBD2; size: -; V: TRBV7-8; J: TRBJ2-2; DNA: TGTGCCAGCAGCTTAATGCGGGAGACCCCGAACACCGGGGAGCTGTTTTTT; CDR3: CASSLMRETPNTGELFF
D: TRBD2; size: -; V: TRBV19; J: TRBJ2-1; DNA: TGTGCCACCCGGGACTACCTAAGCTCCTACAATGAGCAGTTCTTC; CDR3: CATRDYLSSYNEQFF
D: TRBD1; size: -; V: TRBV24-1; J: TRBJ1-4; DNA: TGTGCCACCAGTGACCCCGGGACAGCCGGCGAGCAACTGTTTTTT; CDR3: CATSDPGTAGEQLFF
D: TRBD2; size: -; V: TRBV7-9; J: TRBJ2-5; DNA: TGTGCCAGCAGCTTCCTACTAGCGAGCCAAGAGACCCAGTACTTC; CDR3: CASSFLLASQETQYF